Listed here is a single T cell receptor beta chain. What it recognizes is unknown. The sample belongs to a study of OX40 agonist ivuxolimab in advanced cancers. Study-wide context: Dose-escalation patients were diagnosed with hepatocellular carcinoma, melanoma, renal cell cancer or head and neck cancer. Whole-study findings and limits: Antigen targets of the expanded peripheral T cells went undetermined. Mean expanded clone counts were higher in CD8+ than CD4+ T cells.

The repertoire was sequenced with immunoSEQ multiplex PCR; TCRdb's copy has only in-frame clones and lacks some. The sample has around 60,000 clones; 79% are singletons. V shed 1 base and J 7 bases; nucleotides not matched to a gene: 3. The germline V gene encodes CDR1 SGHRS and CDR2 YFSETQ. This CDR3 is built from 14 residues. The chain links TRBV5-1 to TRBJ2-1; 9 positions match TRBD1. The source was CD4+ or CD8+ T cells sorted from blood, collected in a trial of the OX40 agonist ivuxolimab. The clonotype comes from an adult with an advanced solid tumor such as melanoma, head and neck, liver or kidney cancer. CDR3 region: CASSLTGTGNEQFF. Written as DNA, the CDR3 is TGCGCCAGCAGCTTGACCGGGACAGGGAATGAGCAGTTCTTC.